The present TCR beta chain was sequenced within a study of PD-L1 blockade in urothelial cancer. Study background: Blood was evaluated 3 weeks (second dose) and 6 weeks after therapy began.

Time point given: pretreatment peripheral blood. Assay: immunoSEQ multiplex PCR; the TCRdb copy retains only in-frame clones and omits some. The sample consists of about 87,000 clones, roughly 84% of them appearing once. V shed 1 base and J shed 3 bases, with 12 bases lying between them. The CDR3 loop spans 16 amino acids. Germline V gives CDR1 SGHTA, CDR2 FQGNSA. The receptor's source is a man in his sixties with urothelial cancer. Sequenced material: PBMCs, taken around atezolizumab (anti-PD-L1) treatment. This chain uses TRBV7-2 with TRBJ2-2; no firm D call. CDR3 loop: CASSLGGAPDTGELFF. The CDR3 coding sequence is TGTGCCAGCAGCTTAGGCGGCGCCCCCGACACCGGGGAGCTGTTTTTT. Together with reference TRBV7-2 and TRBJ2-2, the CDR3 gives the full variable domain: GAGVSQSPSNKVTEKGKDVELRCDPISGHTALYWYRQSLGQGLEFLIYFQGNSAPDKSGLPSDRFSAERTGGSVSTLTIQRTQQEDSAVYLCASSLGGAPDTGELFFGEGSRLTVL.